What follows describes a single T cell receptor beta chain. Its antigen is not identified. The CDR3 is 15 amino acids. V lost 5 bases and J lost 5; bases outside the gene matches: 8. CDR1 is MDHEN, CDR2 SYDVKM, per germline. This sample stems from a study of T cell responses to AZD1222 COVID-19 vaccine. Study-wide context: Second doses were pooled across both intervals (about 4 or about 12 weeks).

The assay was immunoSEQ multiplex PCR, and TCRdb's table has in-frame clones only and misses some. Among 150,000 or so clones, 92% were seen once, and the ten largest hold about 2.1%. Study-wide results and caveats: Spike-specific TCR breadth rose after two AZD1222 doses, and depth rose as well. Spike regions recognized by vaccine-associated CD4 TCRs spanned the protein, led by 160-218 and 743-854. Most donors were white British and more were female, and clonal diversity was possibly underestimated.

Here the sequenced sample was peripheral blood, taken on day 0 of AZD1222 vaccination. V and J are TRBV28 and TRBJ2-7; 11 nucleotides line up with TRBD1. The sequence came from an adult in good health. The CDR3 is CASSPGTGGRNEQYF. The CDR3 nucleotides are TGTGCCAGCAGTCCCGGGACAGGGGGTCGCAACGAGCAGTACTTC.